A selection of T cell receptor beta chains follows, all from one sample in a study of blood T cell repertoires in COVID-19. Method: immunoSEQ multiplex PCR; TCRdb's copy keeps in-frame clones and lacks some. The data show 120,000 to 150,000 clones, 80% to 90% seen once. The sample was peripheral blood. Receptors originate from a young man with COVID-19, enrolled during active disease. CDR3s include the opening cysteine and the closing phenylalanine or tryptophan. A D gene is named only where the DNA matches it firmly. Some rows mark clone size as missing; the rest say once, few, many or name a class of expanded clone.

V,J,D,size,DNA,CDR3
TRBV3-1/TRBV3-2,TRBJ2-2,TRBD1,.,TGTGCCAGCAGCTCCCGGGACAGGACTTCGAACACCGGGGAGCTGTTTTTT,CASSSRDRTSNTGELFF
TRBV5-1,TRBJ2-7,TRBD2,once,TGCGCCAGCAGCTCTGAGGTGGCGGGAGGGCCGTCCTACGAGCAGTACTTC,CASSSEVAGGPSYEQYF
TRBV7-8,TRBJ2-7,.,.,TGTGCCAGCAGCCCCAGGGGTCCCTTCGCCTACGAGCAGTACTTC,CASSPRGPFAYEQYF
TRBV11-3,TRBJ2-3,.,few,TGTGCCAGCAGCTTAGACTCAGCGAGCACAGATACGCAGTATTTT,CASSLDSASTDTQYF
TRBV19,TRBJ2-7,TRBD2,once,TGTGCCAGTAGTTGGACTAGCGGGGGTTACTACGAGCAGTACTTC,CASSWTSGGYYEQYF
TRBV19,TRBJ2-7,TRBD1,once,TGTGCCAGTAGTCCCCAAGGGACAGCCTACGAGCAGTACTTC,CASSPQGTAYEQYF
TRBV30,TRBJ2-1,.,.,TGTGCCTGGACTACCGGGACACACAATGAGCAGTTCTTC,CAWTTGTHNEQFF
TRBV4-2,TRBJ1-6,.,.,TGTGCCAGCAGCCAAGGTTTGTTGACAGGCGGAAATAATTCACCCCTCCACTTT,CASSQGLLTGGNNSPLHF
TRBV7-9,TRBJ2-5,.,.,TGTGCCAGCAGCTTAGCGCTACGGACAGAGCTCCAAGAGACCCAGTACTTC,CASSLALRTELQETQYF
TRBV11-2,TRBJ2-5,TRBD1,few,TGTGCCAGCAGCTCCCCCTTCACAGGGGTGGAGACCCAGTACTTC,CASSSPFTGVETQYF
TRBV5-1,TRBJ1-4,TRBD1,.,TGCGCCAGCAGCCAAATCCCCGGGACAGGGGGTGAAAAACTGTTTTTT,CASSQIPGTGGEKLFF
TRBV25-1,TRBJ2-7,.,.,TGTGCCAGCAGTGAGGCAGACTACGAGCAGTACTTC,CASSEADYEQYF
TRBV19,TRBJ2-7,.,once,TGTGCCAGTAGTATAGGACTCTCCTACGAGCAGTACTTC,CASSIGLSYEQYF
TRBV2,TRBJ2-7,TRBD1,.,TGTGCCAGCAGTGAAGCGGTAGGGGGCAGCGAGCAGTACTTC,CASSEAVGGSEQYF
TRBV15,TRBJ1-4,.,.,TGTGCCACCAGCAGAGATAAGGGGGAAAAACTGTTTTTT,CATSRDKGEKLFF
TRBV4-3,TRBJ1-1,.,.,TGCGCCAGCAGCCACAGGGTCATCAACACTGAAGCTTTCTTT,CASSHRVINTEAFF
TRBV27,TRBJ2-7,TRBD2,.,TGTGCCAGCAGTTTCGGGGGGGGCTCCTACGAGCAGTACTTC,CASSFGGGSYEQYF
TRBV28,TRBJ1-3,.,.,TGTGCCAGCAGTTTATGGGGGCGCCAGGGTGGAAACACCATATATTTT,CASSLWGRQGGNTIYF
TRBV9,TRBJ1-2,.,.,TGTGCCAGCAGCGTAGTTGGCTTTATGGGCTACACCTTC,CASSVVGFMGYTF
TRBV5-8,TRBJ2-1,TRBD2,.,TGTGCCAGCAGCTTGGGCCTACTAGCGGGAGGGAGGTATGAGCAGTTCTTC,CASSLGLLAGGRYEQFF
TRBV14,TRBJ2-1,.,.,TGTGCCAGCAGCCTGGCCGGAGGCCTTAATGAGCAGTTCTTC,CASSLAGGLNEQFF
TRBV6-6,TRBJ1-1,.,.,TGTGCCAGCAGTTACTCTCTTGGCGGCGGGGCTTTCTTT,CASSYSLGGGAFF
TRBV28,TRBJ1-5,.,.,TGTGCCAGCAGTTTCCCCGGGGACAATCAGCCCCAGCATTTT,CASSFPGDNQPQHF